This T cell receptor beta chain was captured by sequencing in a study of cytomegalovirus exposure and HLA in healthy donors. Study outcomes and limitations: Later on, an analysis tied approximately 17,000 TCR beta sequences to HLA alleles at 0.05 false discovery rate. There were some V segments, including TRBV6-2 and TRBV6-3, excluded as indistinguishable.

Primers included in the PCR were 60 Vbeta and 13 Jbeta primers. The assay was immunoSEQ multiplex PCR, and TCRdb's table has in-frame clones only and misses some. The sample contains some 170,000 clones, roughly 80% of which appear only once. Remarks on this clone: Its antigen remains unknown.

CDR1 and CDR2 from the germline V gene are MDHEN and SYDVKM. This CDR3 has 11 amino acids. V lost 10 bases and J lost 5; bases outside the gene matches: 4. The chain carries TRBV28 and TRBJ1-1, with TRBD1 matching 7 bases. This clonotype was obtained from a man aged 50-60 years in good health and CMV-seropositive. The sample was PBMCs. The CDR3 nucleotides are TGTGCCACGACAGGGAGGACTGAAGCTTTCTTT. Its translation: CATTGRTEAFF.